This T cell receptor (beta chain) comes out of a study of blood T cell repertoires in COVID-19. Study at large: The samples span acute and convalescent COVID-19 from the United States, Italy and Spain. The cDNA or gDNA used as material had been derived from T cells, B-cell-depleted T cells, or PBMCs.

The CDR3 contains 15 residues. The V gene's germline CDR1 is KGHDR and CDR2 SFDVKD. The V and J ends lost 5 bases and 3 bases respectively, with 15 bases between them. The table lists this clone with a few counts. Per the original methods: From reference gene primer amplification, estimates of nucleated cell counts were derived. Measured with immunoSEQ multiplex PCR; TCRdb has only the in-frame clones, and not every one. V and J calls plus clone size are reproduced from that table; the DNA served to infer D and trimming. Of 280,000 or so clones listed, around 91% are singletons. This clonotype was obtained from an older woman with acute or convalescent COVID-19. The chain has TRBV24-1 and TRBJ1-2, with D possibly matching TRBD1 (5 bases). The material sequenced was peripheral blood. The CDR3 nucleotides are TGTGCCACCAGTGCCCCCTGGCAGGGTGACTATGGCTACACCTTC. Translation gives CATSAPWQGDYGYTF.